The 8 T cell receptor beta chains below come from one sample, sequenced in a study of blood T cell repertoires in COVID-19. Data came from immunoSEQ multiplex PCR; TCRdb stores just in-frame clones and leaves some out. Among about 150,000 clones listed, 83% were seen once. The sequenced sample was peripheral blood. The receptors stem from a woman over 75 with acute or convalescent COVID-19.

In nucleotides, the CDR3 is TGTGCCAGTAGTATATGGGGGAGAGGACAGGGAAATCAGCCCCAGCATTTT. Translating gives CASSIWGRGQGNQPQHF. J is TRBJ1-5 and V is TRBV19; 8 nucleotides align to TRBD1. CDR3 length equals 17 residues. Germline V gene data show CDR1 as LNHDA and CDR2 as SQIVND (reference sequence). The ends lost 2 bases at V and 4 bases at J; junction bases unmatched: 10.

The chain has TRBV7-2 and TRBJ2-5, with 9 bases identical to TRBD1. The trim removed 5 bases at V and 2 bases at J, leaving 3 bases unmatched. CDR1 is SGHTA, CDR2 FQGNSA, per germline. This CDR3 is 14 amino acids long. The chain's CDR3 is CASSRTGAQETQYF. The CDR3 region has the DNA TGTGCCAGCAGCCGGACAGGGGCTCAAGAGACCCAGTACTTC.

V usage is TRBV3-1 (or the pseudogene TRBV3-2) and J usage is TRBJ1-1; no reliable D call. The V end lost 4 bases, the J end lost 0 bases, and 9 bases lay between the germline ends. The CDR3 has 14 residues. Germline V lookup: CDR1 LGHDT, CDR2 YNNKEL (reference sequence). CDR3 bases: TGTGCCAGCAGCCCCTCACAGCTGAACACTGAAGCTTTCTTT. Its protein is CASSPSQLNTEAFF.

This clone was seen a handful of times. V is TRBV12-5 and J is TRBJ1-5, with D possibly TRBD1 on 5 matching bases. The CDR3 loop spans 15 amino acids. CDR1 is LGHNT and CDR2 is FRNRAP in the germline V gene. V gave up 9 bases and J gave up 1 base, with 16 bases separating them. CDR3 in DNA: TGTGCTAGGGGGGGGTCCCCTTGGAGCAATCAGCCCCAGCATTTT. It encodes CARGGSPWSNQPQHF.

This chain uses TRBV15 with TRBJ2-7; D might be TRBD2 (5 bases). Germline CDR1 LNHNV, CDR2 YYDKDF (reference sequence). V lost 0 bases, J lost 3 bases, and 12 bases lay in between. The CDR3 is 15 amino acids. The CDR3 loop reads CATSRDRAGVYEQYF. For the CDR3, the DNA is TGTGCCACCAGCAGAGATAGGGCGGGTGTCTACGAGCAGTACTTC.

V usage is TRBV30 and J usage is TRBJ2-5, with a tentative D call TRBD2 (6 bases). Looked up from germline, CDR1 is GTSNPN and CDR2 is SVGIG (reference sequence). Trimming removed 5 bases from V and 6 bases from J, with 10 bases in between. This CDR3 spans 11 amino acids. The CDR3 region is CAWGGSQTQYF. The DNA of the CDR3 is TGTGCCTGGGGGGGGAGTCAGACCCAGTACTTC.

The rearrangement links TRBV28 to TRBJ1-5, with 9 bases aligning to TRBD1. The CDR3 totals 13 residues. V lost 6 bases to trimming and J lost 6 bases; unmatched junction nucleotides: 3. CDR1 and CDR2 from the germline V gene are MDHEN and SYDVKM. Written as DNA, the CDR3 is TGTGCCAGCAGCGACAGGGGGAGTCAGCCCCAGCATTTT. It yields the protein CASSDRGSQPQHF.

The rearrangement uses TRBV5-1 and TRBJ1-1, with TRBD1 as a possible D gene (6 bases). The CDR3 extends over 14 amino acids. V lost 4 bases and J 7 bases, leaving 17 bases between the germline ends. Looked up from germline, CDR1 is SGHRS and CDR2 is YFSETQ. Here the CDR3 reads CASSLLDSNDEAFF. The DNA of the CDR3 is TGCGCCAGCAGCCTGCTGGACAGCAATGATGAAGCTTTCTTT.